These T cell receptor beta chains were read from a single sample in a study of tumor and adjacent non-tumor tissue in lung cancer. TCRdb redid the calling of the multiplex PCR reads with MiXCR, one entry per CDR3 protein. Among about 81,000 distinct CDR3 sequences listed, around 77% were seen once. The sequencing sample was made of lung tumor tissue. These receptors all come from a middle-aged woman with non-small cell lung cancer. Each CDR3 is given with its conserved first and last residue. Fields, in order: clone size, D gene, J gene, V gene, CDR3 protein, CDR3 DNA. A D gene is named only where the DNA matches it firmly. Clone sizes are given selectively: once, few, many, or a class where the clone is expanded.

size: -
D: -
J: TRBJ2-5
V: TRBV11-2
CDR3: CASSLVGLRAQETQCF
DNA: TGTGCCAGCAGTTTAGTTGGGCTGAGGGCCCAAGAGACCCAGTGCTTC

size: once
D: -
J: TRBJ2-7
V: TRBV11-2
CDR3: CVNSLSSTGLGSYEQYF
DNA: TGTGTCAACAGCTTATCTTCAACAGGGCTGGGTTCCTACGAGCAGTACTTC

size: -
D: -
J: TRBJ2-5
V: TRBV5-1
CDR3: CASRFNRNQETQYF
DNA: TGCGCCAGCAGGTTTAACAGAAATCAAGAGACCCAGTACTTC

size: many
D: -
J: TRBJ1-2
V: TRBV6-1
CDR3: CASSDGRAANGYTF
DNA: TGTGCCAGCAGTGATGGTAGGGCCGCTAATGGCTACACCTTC

size: few
D: TRBD2
J: TRBJ2-1
V: TRBV11-2
CDR3: CASSLRLAAPNEQFF
DNA: TGTGCCAGCAGCCTGCGGCTAGCGGCTCCCAATGAGCAGTTCTTC

size: -
D: -
J: TRBJ2-7
V: TRBV11-1
CDR3: CASSLRLGIYEQYF
DNA: TGTGCCAGCAGCTTAAGGCTCGGCATCTACGAGCAATACTTC

size: -
D: -
J: TRBJ1-2
V: TRBV11-2
CDR3: CPSTRDTTNYGYTF
DNA: TGTCCCAGCACCAGGGACACAACTAACTATGGCTACACCTTC

size: -
D: -
J: TRBJ2-5
V: TRBV14
CDR3: CARNQDGSRAQYF
DNA: TGTGCCAGGAACCAAGATGGTAGCCGGGCCCAGTACTTC

size: once
D: TRBD1
J: TRBJ1-1
V: TRBV29-1
CDR3: CSVTTGNTGAFF
DNA: TGCAGCGTCACGACAGGGAATACTGGAGCTTTCTTT

size: -
D: TRBD1
J: TRBJ2-2
V: TRBV11-2
CDR3: CTSSIRQGSNTGKLFF
DNA: TGTACCAGCAGCATCCGACAGGGATCCAACACCGGGAAGCTGTTTTTT

size: many
D: TRBD1
J: TRBJ1-2
V: TRBV28
CDR3: CASSPSDRGGYTF
DNA: TGTGCCAGCAGTCCCTCGGACAGGGGTGGCTACACCTTC

size: many
D: TRBD2
J: TRBJ2-5
V: TRBV28
CDR3: CASSLGKKTGGPDF
DNA: TGTGCCAGCAGTTTAGGGAAAAAAACGGGAGGCCCGGACTTC

size: -
D: -
J: TRBJ2-3
V: TRBV20-1
CDR3: CSAKGTISTDTQYF
DNA: TGCAGTGCTAAGGGGACAATTAGCACAGATACGCAGTATTTT

size: -
D: TRBD2
J: TRBJ2-1
V: TRBV14
CDR3: CASSQGSGGGYNVQSF
DNA: TGTGCCAGCAGCCAAGGTTCCGGGGGAGGGTACAATGTGCAGTCCTTC

size: -
D: TRBD2
J: TRBJ2-1
V: TRBV29-1
CDR3: CSVKVGLAGGPGAQFF
DNA: TGCAGCGTGAAGGTCGGACTAGCGGGAGGCCCGGGTGCGCAGTTCTTC

size: -
D: -
J: TRBJ1-6
V: TRBV12-3/TRBV12-4
CDR3: CANRAGRGKTSSHLHF
DNA: TGTGCCAACAGAGCCGGTAGGGGCAAGACTAGTTCACACCTCCACTTT

size: -
D: TRBD2
J: TRBJ2-2
V: TRBV5-1
CDR3: CASSLVITSGTNTGWLFF
DNA: TGCGCCAGCAGCTTGGTTATTACTAGCGGGACGAACACCGGGTGGCTGTTTTTT

size: -
D: -
J: TRBJ2-6
V: TRBV12-3/TRBV12-4
CDR3: CASSFSLFGAKVLTF
DNA: TGTGCCAGCAGTTTCAGTCTCTTTGGGGCCAAGGTCCTGACTTTC

size: many
D: TRBD1
J: TRBJ1-2
V: TRBV7-9
CDR3: CASGGQGVWTF
DNA: TGTGCCAGTGGTGGACAGGGGGTATGGACCTTC

size: -
D: TRBD2
J: TRBJ2-7
V: TRBV28
CDR3: CGSSSRGAVYSYEQYF
DNA: TGTGGCAGCAGTTCGCGGGGGGCGGTATACTCCTACGAGCAGTACTTC

size: -
D: -
J: TRBJ1-6
V: TRBV4-2
CDR3: CTSGTLGGNSPLHF
DNA: TGCACCAGTGGGACCTTAGGGGGTAATTCACCCCTCCACTTT

size: -
D: -
J: TRBJ1-1
V: TRBV11-2
CDR3: CASSNLGFEAFF
DNA: TGCGCCAGCAGCAATTTGGGGTTTGAAGCCTTCTTT

size: once
D: TRBD2
J: TRBJ2-2
V: TRBV6-5
CDR3: CASSCRGVAARGELFF
DNA: TGTGCCAGCAGTTGTCGGGGGGTCGCGGCTCGCGGGGAGCTGTTTTTT

size: -
D: TRBD2
J: TRBJ2-1
V: TRBV5-1
CDR3: CASSPGTSGRAGEQFF
DNA: TGCGCCAGCAGCCCAGGGACTAGCGGGAGGGCCGGTGAGCAGTTCTTC

size: few
D: -
J: TRBJ1-5
V: TRBV2
CDR3: CASSEREGMQPQHF
DNA: TGTGCCAGCAGTGAGAGAGAGGGGATGCAGCCCCAGCATTTT

size: -
D: -
J: TRBJ1-4
V: TRBV4-1
CDR3: CASSQGVITDEKLFF
DNA: TGCGCCAGCAGCCAGGGGGTTATAACTGACGAAAAACTGTTTTTT

size: few
D: -
J: TRBJ2-7
V: TRBV20-1
CDR3: CNARVRGSSYEQYF
DNA: TGCAATGCTAGAGTCCGCGGATCCTCCTACGAGCAGTACTTC

size: few
D: TRBD2
J: TRBJ2-1
V: TRBV11-2
CDR3: CASSERIAGGRDEQFF
DNA: TGTGCCAGCAGCGAGAGAATAGCGGGAGGACGTGACGAGCAGTTCTTC

size: -
D: TRBD1
J: TRBJ1-4
V: TRBV7-8
CDR3: CASNSLDRVLFF
DNA: TGTGCCAGCAACTCACTAGACAGGGTGCTGTTTTTT

size: -
D: -
J: TRBJ1-6
V: TRBV20-1
CDR3: CSAPRPGAKNSPLHF
DNA: TGCAGTGCCCCGCGCCCGGGGGCCAAGAATTCACCCCTCCACTTT

size: -
D: TRBD1
J: TRBJ1-6
V: TRBV6-1
CDR3: CASREGARTDSPLHF
DNA: TGTGCCAGCAGGGAGGGGGCAAGAACGGATTCACCCCTCCACTTT

size: -
D: TRBD1
J: TRBJ2-4
V: TRBV4-1
CDR3: CANSQFGTQGAAKNIQYF
DNA: TGTGCCAACAGCCAATTCGGGACGCAGGGGGCGGCCAAAAACATTCAGTACTTC

size: -
D: -
J: TRBJ2-1
V: TRBV6-5
CDR3: CVSNFQQGWDEQFF
DNA: TGTGTCAGCAATTTCCAACAGGGTTGGGATGAGCAGTTCTTC